This TCR beta chain was sequenced during a study of control samples from healthy donors and cancer patients. Unmatched junction bases numbered 18, after V lost 5 bases and J lost 7 bases. Germline assignment: CDR1 SGHAT and CDR2 FQNNGV. CDR3 length: 17 amino acids. Profiled with immunoSEQ multiplex PCR; TCRdb holds only in-frame clones, not every one. The sample lists 100,000 to 150,000 clones; around 92% were seen once. The clonotype comes from a man at least 80 years old with head and neck cancer. The source material was PBMCs. The J gene is TRBJ2-7, the V gene TRBV11-2, with 9 bases matching TRBD1. CDR3 DNA: TGTGCCAGCAGCCCCGACAGGGGGGGAACTTACGGGTCGGAGCAGTACTTC. Translation gives CASSPDRGGTYGSEQYF.